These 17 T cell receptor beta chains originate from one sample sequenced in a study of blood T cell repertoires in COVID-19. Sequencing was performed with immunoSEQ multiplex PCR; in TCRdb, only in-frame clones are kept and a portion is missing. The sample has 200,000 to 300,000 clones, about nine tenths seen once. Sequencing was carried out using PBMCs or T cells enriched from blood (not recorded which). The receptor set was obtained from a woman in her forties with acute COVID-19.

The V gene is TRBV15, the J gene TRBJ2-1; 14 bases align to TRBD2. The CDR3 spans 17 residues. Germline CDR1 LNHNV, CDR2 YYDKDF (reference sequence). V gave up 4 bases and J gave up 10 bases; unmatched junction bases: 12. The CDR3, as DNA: TGTGCCACCAGCACCCCTAGGACTAGCGGGAGGAGAGGCGAGCAGTTCTTC. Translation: CATSTPRTSGRRGEQFF.

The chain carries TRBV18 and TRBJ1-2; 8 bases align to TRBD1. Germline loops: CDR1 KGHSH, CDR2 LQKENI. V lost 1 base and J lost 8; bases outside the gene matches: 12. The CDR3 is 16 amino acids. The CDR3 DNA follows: TGTGCCAGCTCACCACGGGATTCAGCAGGGGGCTGGGGCTACACCTTC. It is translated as CASSPRDSAGGWGYTF. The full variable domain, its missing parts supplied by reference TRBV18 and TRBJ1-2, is NAGVMQNPRHLVRRRGQEARLRCSPMKGHSHVYWYRQLPEEGLKFMVYLQKENIIDESGMPKERFSAEFPKEGPSILRIQQVVRGDSAAYFCASSPRDSAGGWGYTFGSGTRLTVV.

This chain's CDR3 is CASSESPVGGGPYEQYF. DNA of the CDR3: TGTGCCAGCAGTGAATCCCCGGTCGGGGGAGGGCCCTACGAGCAGTACTTC. The J gene is TRBJ2-7, the V gene TRBV2; 7 bases fit TRBD2. J was trimmed by 2 bases and V by 2 bases; bases with no gene match: 12. Germline V gene data show CDR1 as SNHLY and CDR2 as FYNNEI. The CDR3 spans 17 residues.

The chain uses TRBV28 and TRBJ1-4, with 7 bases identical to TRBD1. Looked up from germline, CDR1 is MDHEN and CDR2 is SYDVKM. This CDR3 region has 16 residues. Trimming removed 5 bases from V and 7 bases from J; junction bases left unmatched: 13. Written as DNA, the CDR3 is TGTGCCAGCAGTCTACGGACAGGAACATATCGTGAAAAACTGTTTTTT. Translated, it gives CASSLRTGTYREKLFF.

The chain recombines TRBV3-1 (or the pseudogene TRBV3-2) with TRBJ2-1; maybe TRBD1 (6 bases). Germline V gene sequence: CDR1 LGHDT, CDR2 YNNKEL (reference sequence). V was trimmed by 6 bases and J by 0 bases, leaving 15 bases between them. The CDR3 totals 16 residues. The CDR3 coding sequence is TGTGCCAGCAGTCCTTCAGGGGTACTCTCCTACAATGAGCAGTTCTTC. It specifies CASSPSGVLSYNEQFF.

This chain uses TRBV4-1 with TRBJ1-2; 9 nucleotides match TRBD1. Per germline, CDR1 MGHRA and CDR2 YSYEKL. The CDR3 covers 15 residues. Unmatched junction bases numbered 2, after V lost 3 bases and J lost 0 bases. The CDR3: CASSQGQGANYGYTF. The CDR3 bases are TGCGCCAGCAGCCAGGGACAGGGAGCTAACTATGGCTACACCTTC.

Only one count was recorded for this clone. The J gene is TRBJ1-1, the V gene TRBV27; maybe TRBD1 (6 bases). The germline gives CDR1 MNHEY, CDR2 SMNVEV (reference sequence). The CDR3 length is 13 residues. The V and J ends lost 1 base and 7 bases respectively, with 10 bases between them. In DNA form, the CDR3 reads TGTGCCAGCAGTTTATTCCAGGGGCTTGAAGCTTTCTTT. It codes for CASSLFQGLEAFF.

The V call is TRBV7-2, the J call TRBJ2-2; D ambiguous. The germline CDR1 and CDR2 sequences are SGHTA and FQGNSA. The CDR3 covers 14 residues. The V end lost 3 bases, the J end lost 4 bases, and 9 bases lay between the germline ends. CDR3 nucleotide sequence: TGTGCCAGCAGCTTTTACGGAGCCACCGGGGAGCTGTTTTTT. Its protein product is CASSFYGATGELFF.

The CDR3 protein is CASSPAGQGDNSPLHF. CDR3 in DNA: TGCGCCAGCAGCCCCGCCGGACAGGGGGATAATTCACCCCTCCACTTT. The genes are TRBV5-1 and TRBJ1-6; TRBD1 matches at 10 bases. There are 16 residues in the CDR3. Germline V gene lookup returns CDR1 SGHRS and CDR2 YFSETQ. J lost 5 bases, V lost 4 bases, and 6 bases had no gene match.

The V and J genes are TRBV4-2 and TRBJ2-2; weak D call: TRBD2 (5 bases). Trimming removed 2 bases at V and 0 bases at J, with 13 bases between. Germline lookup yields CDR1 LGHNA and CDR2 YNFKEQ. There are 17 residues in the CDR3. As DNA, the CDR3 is TGTGCCAGCAGCCAACTCGAGGTAGCGTCGAACACCGGGGAGCTGTTTTTT. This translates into CASSQLEVASNTGELFF.

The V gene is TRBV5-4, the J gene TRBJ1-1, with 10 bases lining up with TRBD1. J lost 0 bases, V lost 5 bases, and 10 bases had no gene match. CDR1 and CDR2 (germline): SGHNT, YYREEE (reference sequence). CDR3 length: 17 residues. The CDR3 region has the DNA TGTGCCAGCAGTTCCGGGACAGGGGCCGGCTTGAACACTGAAGCTTTCTTT. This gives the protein CASSSGTGAGLNTEAFF.

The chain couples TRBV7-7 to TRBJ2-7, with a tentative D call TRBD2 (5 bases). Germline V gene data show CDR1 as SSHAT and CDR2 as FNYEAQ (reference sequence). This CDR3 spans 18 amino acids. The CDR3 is CASSYPKPGDSETYEQYV. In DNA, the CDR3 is TGTGCTAGCAGCTACCCGAAACCCGGGGATAGCGAGACCTACGAGCAGTACGTC.

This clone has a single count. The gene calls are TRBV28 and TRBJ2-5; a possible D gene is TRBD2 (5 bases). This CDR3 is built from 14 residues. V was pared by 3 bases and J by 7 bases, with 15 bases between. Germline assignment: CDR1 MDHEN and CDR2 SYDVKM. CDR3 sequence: CASSFAGEQATQYF. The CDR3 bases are TGTGCCAGCAGTTTCGCCGGGGAGCAGGCGACCCAGTACTTC.

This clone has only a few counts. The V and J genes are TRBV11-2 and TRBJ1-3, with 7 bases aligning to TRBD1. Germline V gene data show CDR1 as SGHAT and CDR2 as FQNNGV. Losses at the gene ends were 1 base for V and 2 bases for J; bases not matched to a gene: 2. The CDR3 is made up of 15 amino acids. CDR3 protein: CASSLGTGAGNTIYF. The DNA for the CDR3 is TGTGCCAGCAGCTTAGGCACAGGGGCTGGAAACACCATATATTTT.

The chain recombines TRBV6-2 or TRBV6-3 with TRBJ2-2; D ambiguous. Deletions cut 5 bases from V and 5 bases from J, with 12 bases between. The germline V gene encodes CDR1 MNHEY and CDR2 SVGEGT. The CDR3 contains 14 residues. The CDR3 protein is CASSSILRTGELFF. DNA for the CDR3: TGTGCCAGCAGTAGCATTCTTCGAACCGGGGAGCTGTTTTTT.

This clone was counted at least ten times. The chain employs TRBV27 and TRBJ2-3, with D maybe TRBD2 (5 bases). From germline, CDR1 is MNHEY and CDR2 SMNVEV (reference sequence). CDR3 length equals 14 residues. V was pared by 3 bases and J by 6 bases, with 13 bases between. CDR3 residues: CASSFFPEGDTQYF. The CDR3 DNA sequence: TGTGCCAGCAGTTTCTTCCCCGAGGGTGATACGCAGTATTTT.

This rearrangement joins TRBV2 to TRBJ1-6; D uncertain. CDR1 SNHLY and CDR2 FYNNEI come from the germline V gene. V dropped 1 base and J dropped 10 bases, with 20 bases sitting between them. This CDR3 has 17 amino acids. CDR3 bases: TGTGCCAGCAGTGAAGGTGGTCTAGGAGGGTCCTACTCACCCCTCCACTTT. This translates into CASSEGGLGGSYSPLHF.